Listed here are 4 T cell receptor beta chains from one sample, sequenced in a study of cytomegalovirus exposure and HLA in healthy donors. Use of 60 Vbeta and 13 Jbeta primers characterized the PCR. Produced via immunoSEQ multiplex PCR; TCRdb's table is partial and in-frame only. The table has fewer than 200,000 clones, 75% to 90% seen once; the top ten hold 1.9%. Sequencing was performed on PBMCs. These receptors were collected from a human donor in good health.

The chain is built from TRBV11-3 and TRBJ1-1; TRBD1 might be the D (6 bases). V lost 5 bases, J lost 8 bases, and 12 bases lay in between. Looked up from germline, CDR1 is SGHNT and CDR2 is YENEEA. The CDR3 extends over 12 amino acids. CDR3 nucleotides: TGTGCCAGCAGCGGGGGGGCAGAAGAAGCTTTCTTT. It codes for CASSGGAEEAFF.

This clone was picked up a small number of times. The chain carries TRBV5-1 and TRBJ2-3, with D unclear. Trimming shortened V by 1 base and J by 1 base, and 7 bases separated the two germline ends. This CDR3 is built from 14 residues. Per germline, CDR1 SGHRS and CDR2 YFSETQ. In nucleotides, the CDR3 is TGCGCCAGCAGCTTGAATCAGGGCACAGATACGCAGTATTTT. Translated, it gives CASSLNQGTDTQYF.

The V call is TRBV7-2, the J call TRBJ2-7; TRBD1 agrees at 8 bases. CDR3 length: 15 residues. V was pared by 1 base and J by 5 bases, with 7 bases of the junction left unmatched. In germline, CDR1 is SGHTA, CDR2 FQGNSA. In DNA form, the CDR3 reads TGTGCCAGCAGCTTAGTATCAGGGGGCTTGAACGAGCAGTACTTC. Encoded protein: CASSLVSGGLNEQYF.

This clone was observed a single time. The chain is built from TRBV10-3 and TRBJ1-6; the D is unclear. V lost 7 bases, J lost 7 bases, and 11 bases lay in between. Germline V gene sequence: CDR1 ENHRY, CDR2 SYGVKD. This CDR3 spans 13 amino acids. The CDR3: CAINSQFNSPLHF. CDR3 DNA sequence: TGTGCCATCAACAGCCAATTCAATTCACCCCTCCACTTT.